The 13 T cell receptor beta chains below were found in one sample sequenced in a study of T cell changes during pregnancy in multiple sclerosis. TCRdb keeps only in-frame clones here, not all; method: immunoSEQ multiplex PCR. The table includes nearly 60,000 clones, 91% detected once. The input for sequencing was CD4+ T cells from peripheral blood mononuclear cells, taken after pregnancy. The receptors shown here come from a female donor in good health, enrolled as a control in a pregnancy study.

For the CDR3, the DNA is TGTGCCAGCAGTGCCCGGGACAGGGCCTCCTACGAGCAGTACTTC. Translating it yields CASSARDRASYEQYF. The V and J genes are TRBV6-1 and TRBJ2-7; 9 positions agree with TRBD1. There are 15 residues in the CDR3. The germline gives CDR1 MNHNS, CDR2 SASEGT. V dropped 4 bases and J dropped 0; count of bases not matched to a gene: 4.

The CDR3 bases are TGTGCCAGCAGCGTAGCTAGCGGGGTGTCCTACAATGAGCAGTTCTTC. The encoded protein is CASSVASGVSYNEQFF. The rearrangement links TRBV9 to TRBJ2-1; TRBD2 agrees at 9 bases. Trimming at V came to 0 bases and at J to 1 base, leaving 2 bases not matched to a gene. There are 16 residues in the CDR3. Germline V gene sequence: CDR1 SGDLS, CDR2 YYNGEE. The full variable domain, with the rest looked up from reference TRBV9 and TRBJ2-1, is DSGVTQTPKHLITATGQRVTLRCSPRSGDLSVYWYQQSLDQGLQFLIQYYNGEERAKGNILERFSAQQFPDLHSELNLSSLELGDSALYFCASSVASGVSYNEQFFGPGTRLTVL.

This chain uses TRBV6-5 with TRBJ2-1; 7 bases agree with TRBD1. The CDR3 spans 15 residues. Trimming took 0 bases from V and 5 from J; bases not matched to a gene: 4. The germline V gene has CDR1 MNHEY and CDR2 SVGAGI. Here the CDR3 DNA reads TGTGCCAGCAGTTACTCCGCAGGGGGTCACAATGAGCAGTTCTTC. Its protein is CASSYSAGGHNEQFF.

The chain combines TRBV7-9 with TRBJ1-1; D may be TRBD1 (6 bases). With 0 bases removed from V and 12 bases from J, the gap between germline ends came to 20 bases. Germline V gene lookup returns CDR1 SEHNR and CDR2 FQNEAQ (reference sequence). CDR3 size: 15 residues. The CDR3 DNA sequence: TGTGCCAGCAGCTTAGCTTTTTCGGCAGGGGATGGTTCTTTCTTT. This gives the protein CASSLAFSAGDGSFF.

To note about this clone: At the DNA level, this CDR3 is encoded by other sequences in the same sample as well. This chain links TRBV5-1 with TRBJ2-4; 7 nucleotides agree with TRBD2. The CDR3 extends over 15 amino acids. Unmatched junction bases numbered 9, after V lost 4 bases and J lost 5 bases. CDR1 SGHRS and CDR2 YFSETQ come from the germline V gene. The CDR3 sequence: CASSTASGGENIQYF. In DNA form, the CDR3 reads TGCGCCAGCAGCACCGCTAGCGGAGGGGAAAACATTCAGTACTTC.

The rearrangement links TRBV7-2 to TRBJ2-7; perhaps TRBD1 as D (6 bases). V was cut by 1 base and J by 4 bases, with 14 bases left in between. The CDR3 consists of 15 residues. Germline V gene data show CDR1 as SGHTA and CDR2 as FQGNSA. CDR3 loop: CASSLGTAPLYEQYF. CDR3 nucleotides: TGTGCCAGCAGCTTAGGGACAGCGCCGCTGTACGAGCAGTACTTC.

The chain is built from TRBV19 and TRBJ1-1; 11 bases map to TRBD1. Germline CDR1 reads LNHDA; CDR2 reads SQIVND (reference sequence). The CDR3 contains 15 residues. With 10 bases clipped from V and 5 bases from J, the junction kept 12 bases outside the gene matches. The DNA for the CDR3 is TGTGCCACCGCCCCGGACAGGGGGCGCCTAACTGAAGCTTTCTTT. It is translated as CATAPDRGRLTEAFF. The whole variable domain, remainder taken from reference TRBV19 and TRBJ1-1, is DGGITQSPKYLFRKEGQNVTLSCEQNLNHDAMYWYRQDPGQGLRLIYYSQIVNDFQKGDIAEGYSVSREKKESFPLTVTSAQKNPTAFYLCATAPDRGRLTEAFFGQGTRLTVV.

This chain links TRBV5-6 with TRBJ1-6; 7 positions match TRBD1. CDR1 and CDR2 (germline): SGHDT, YYEEEE. V trimming: 2 bases; J trimming: 7 bases; junction bases outside the gene matches: 3. The CDR3 consists of 14 residues. The CDR3 coding sequence is TGTGCCAGCAGCTTTCGGGACAGAAATTCACCCCTCCACTTT. This codes for CASSFRDRNSPLHF.

The CDR3 region is CASSAGTGGGGYTF. The CDR3 region has the DNA TGTGCCAGCAGTGCCGGGACAGGGGGCGGAGGCTACACCTTC. This chain connects TRBV28 to TRBJ1-2, with 12 nucleotides matching TRBD1. Trimming removed 5 bases from V and 8 bases from J; junction bases left unmatched: 6. The CDR3 contains 14 residues. The germline gives CDR1 MDHEN, CDR2 SYDVKM.

The V gene is TRBV5-1, the J gene TRBJ1-3; tentatively, D is TRBD1 (6 bases). This CDR3 is 18 amino acids long. The ends were cut back, 0 bases at V and 1 base at J, with 17 bases in the middle. Per germline, CDR1 SGHRS and CDR2 YFSETQ. The CDR3 bases are TGCGCCAGCAGCTTGGGTTCGACAGGTTTGGCTTCTGGAAACACCATATATTTT. Its translation: CASSLGSTGLASGNTIYF.

This sequence joins TRBV6-1 and TRBJ2-3, with D perhaps TRBD2 (7 bases). Germline V CDR1 and CDR2: MNHNS, SASEGT. V lost 8 bases and J 6 bases, leaving 15 bases between the germline ends. This CDR3 is 13 amino acids long. The CDR3 DNA reads as TGTGCCAGCTCTAGGGGGGGGTGGGATACGCAGTATTTT. Residues: CASSRGGWDTQYF.

About this clone itself: One junction end does not reproduce the germline sequence, and a read error may be involved. V usage is TRBV19 and J usage is TRBJ2-1, with 9 bases aligning to TRBD2. The germline V gene has CDR1 LNHDA and CDR2 SQIVND (reference sequence). The CDR3 has 13 amino acids. For the CDR3, the DNA is TGTGCCAGTAGTCCGCAATACAGGACTAGCGTTCTCTTC. Protein sequence: CASSPQYRTSVLF.

The V gene is TRBV19, the J gene TRBJ1-1; 8 nucleotides match TRBD1. Germline CDR1 is LNHDA and CDR2 is SQIVND (reference sequence). CDR3 length: 17 amino acids. J lost 2 bases, V lost 3 bases, and 11 bases had no gene match. CDR3 DNA: TGTGCCAGTAGTATGGGGGTCGACAGGGGCCTTAACACTGAAGCTTTCTTT. Translating gives CASSMGVDRGLNTEAFF.